One and the same sample provided the 21 T cell receptor beta chains below, sequenced in a study of T cells in Graves' hyperthyroidism and ophthalmopathy. What was amplified from RNA transcripts were TCR beta CDR3 regions. HTBI primers drove first-round RT-PCR of the TCR CDR3. TCRdb reanalysed the multiplex PCR reads using MiXCR and keeps one entry per CDR3 protein. The sample has approximately 400,000 distinct CDR3 sequences; more than 13% are singletons. Sequenced material: blood. These receptors came from a woman in her thirties with Graves' hyperthyroidism.

This clonotype was picked up many times. V usage is TRBV27 and J usage is TRBJ1-5; maybe TRBD1 (5 bases). From germline, CDR1 is MNHEY and CDR2 SMNVEV (reference sequence). The germline V and J ends were trimmed by 5 bases and 11 bases, with 22 bases remaining between them. This CDR3 has 15 residues. The DNA for the CDR3 is TGTGCCAGCAGTAAACTCCGGGACCAGCAAACGGCCCAGCATTTT. It yields the protein CASSKLRDQQTAQHF.

The gene calls are TRBV20-1 and TRBJ2-5; D is possibly TRBD2 (6 bases). Germline V gene sequence: CDR1 DFQATT, CDR2 SNEGSKA (reference sequence). There are 14 residues in the CDR3. Trimming stripped 6 bases from V and 5 bases from J, with 19 bases between. CDR3 residues: CSANGGGLGETQYF. In DNA form, the CDR3 reads TGCAGTGCCAACGGGGGAGGACTCGGGGAGACCCAGTACTTC.

This clonotype was seen ten or more times. J is TRBJ2-3 and V is TRBV30; TRBD2 agrees at 9 bases. The CDR3 extends over 16 amino acids. Trimming at V came to 0 bases and at J to 3 bases, leaving 7 bases not matched to a gene. CDR1 is GTSNPN and CDR2 is SVGIG in the germline V gene (reference sequence). CDR3 residues: CAWSVVLAGLTDTQYF. In DNA form, the CDR3 reads TGTGCCTGGAGTGTTGTCCTAGCGGGATTGACAGATACGCAGTATTTT.

The chain combines TRBV7-8 with TRBJ2-2; perhaps TRBD1 as D (5 bases). The length of the CDR3 is 17 residues. Germline loops: CDR1 SGHVS, CDR2 FQNEAQ. Between the trimmed V and J ends, which lost 5 bases and 1 base, there was a span of 17 bases. CDR3 nucleotides: TGTGCCAGCAGCAAAAACGCAGGGCGGCTGAACACCGGGGAGCTGTTTTTT. This sequence encodes CASSKNAGRLNTGELFF.

This clonotype occurred many times. The gene calls are TRBV7-9 and TRBJ2-1; TRBD2 aligns across 11 bases. Losses at the gene ends were 2 bases for V and 7 bases for J; bases not matched to a gene: 7. CDR1 and CDR2 (germline): SEHNR, FQNEAQ (reference sequence). The CDR3 covers 16 residues. The CDR3 reads CASSLQASGRNNEQFF. The CDR3 DNA is TGTGCCAGCAGCTTACAGGCTAGCGGGAGGAATAATGAGCAGTTCTTC.

Notes on this clonotype: Just one base apart from a much larger clone, this may be a read error. V gene TRBV7-9 combines with J gene TRBJ2-7, with no clear D. The CDR3 spans 14 residues. Per the germline V gene, CDR1 is SEHNR and CDR2 is FQNEAQ (reference sequence). The CDR3 bases are TGTGCCTGCAGCTTCCATGGCGGCACCTACGAGCAGTACTTC. Translating gives CACSFHGGTYEQYF. The full variable domain, with the rest looked up from reference TRBV7-9 and TRBJ2-7, is DTGVSQNPRHKITKRGQNVTFRCDPISEHNRLYWYRQTLGQGPEFLTYFQNEAQLEKSRLLSDRFSAERPKGSFSTLEIQRTEQGDSAMYLCACSFHGGTYEQYFGPGTRLTVT.

This clonotype has ten or more counts. This chain connects TRBV28 to TRBJ1-2, with 10 bases fitting TRBD1. V shed 6 bases, J shed 7 bases, and the junction held 14 bases outside the gene matches. The CDR3 has 16 amino acids. CDR1 and CDR2 (germline): MDHEN, SYDVKM. The CDR3 sequence: CASRHADSGTGVGYTF. CDR3 DNA: TGTGCCAGCAGACACGCCGACTCCGGGACAGGGGTTGGCTACACCTTC.

The J gene is TRBJ2-1, the V gene TRBV19, with TRBD2 as a possible D gene (5 bases). There are 14 residues in the CDR3. From germline, CDR1 is LNHDA and CDR2 SQIVND (reference sequence). V lost 1 base and J lost 6, with 10 bases in between. CDR3: CASSIVLAVNEQFF. Written as DNA, the CDR3 is TGTGCCAGTAGTATAGTGCTAGCTGTCAATGAGCAGTTCTTC.

This clonotype has ten or more counts. The V call is TRBV6-1, the J call TRBJ1-1; no clear D. CDR1 and CDR2 (germline): MNHNS, SASEGT. The germline V and J ends were trimmed by 5 bases and 0 bases, with 13 bases remaining between them. The CDR3 spans 15 residues. The CDR3 loop is CASSWSRQVNTEAFF. For the CDR3, the DNA is TGTGCCAGCAGTTGGTCCAGGCAGGTGAACACTGAAGCTTTCTTT.

This clonotype has ten or more counts. The chain has TRBV7-2 and TRBJ2-7, with 9 nucleotides matching TRBD2. The CDR3 is made up of 15 amino acids. Trimming cost V 5 bases and J 0 bases; bases outside gene matches: 5. Germline V gene data show CDR1 as SGHTA and CDR2 as FQGNSA. DNA of the CDR3: TGTGCCAGCAGCCCGCGGGGGGGGTTCTCCTACGAGCAGTACTTC. It is translated as CASSPRGGFSYEQYF.

This clonotype was seen only a few times. The rearrangement joins TRBV4-2 to TRBJ2-7; 9 nucleotides align to TRBD1. V shed 4 bases, J shed 3 bases, and the junction held 7 bases outside the gene matches. Germline V gene lookup returns CDR1 LGHNA and CDR2 YNFKEQ. This CDR3 contains 15 residues. The CDR3 loop reads CASSPTLDRGYEQYF. In DNA form, the CDR3 reads TGTGCCAGCAGCCCGACCTTGGACAGGGGCTACGAGCAGTACTTC.

This clonotype was observed many times. The chain combines TRBV9 with TRBJ2-7, with 10 bases fitting TRBD1. Looked up from germline, CDR1 is SGDLS and CDR2 is YYNGEE. This CDR3 region has 14 residues. Losses at the gene ends were 5 bases for V and 2 bases for J; bases not matched to a gene: 4. The CDR3 region is CASSVGTGAYEQYF. CDR3 bases: TGTGCCAGCAGTGTCGGGACAGGGGCCTACGAGCAGTACTTC. Filled out from reference TRBV9 and TRBJ2-7, the complete variable domain reads DSGVTQTPKHLITATGQRVTLRCSPRSGDLSVYWYQQSLDQGLQFLIQYYNGEERAKGNILERFSAQQFPDLHSELNLSSLELGDSALYFCASSVGTGAYEQYFGPGTRLTVT.

The chain joins TRBV10-2 to TRBJ2-2, with unresolved D. Germline lookup yields CDR1 WSHSY and CDR2 SAAADI. Deletions cut 7 bases from V and 2 bases from J, with 5 bases between. The CDR3 is 12 residues long. The CDR3 DNA reads as TGCGCCAGCACCGTAAACACCGGGGAGCTGTTTTTT. Translating gives CASTVNTGELFF.

In its sample, this clonotype was seen a few times. V gene TRBV20-1 combines with J gene TRBJ2-1, with D tentatively TRBD2 (5 bases). The germline V gene encodes CDR1 DFQATT and CDR2 SNEGSKA (reference sequence). V lost 4 bases to trimming and J lost 7 bases, with 20 bases between them. CDR3 size: 15 residues. The CDR3 coding sequence is TGCAGTGCTATTCACGGGGTTTTGCTTACAAATGAGCAGTTCTTC. It is translated as CSAIHGVLLTNEQFF.

This clonotype was found a few times. The chain carries TRBV15 and TRBJ2-1, with 12 bases matching TRBD2. Germline CDR1 reads LNHNV; CDR2 reads YYDKDF (reference sequence). The CDR3 has 18 amino acids. Trimming at V came to 0 bases and at J to 7 bases, leaving 10 bases not matched to a gene. The CDR3 loop reads CATSRDLGAGTSGNEQFF. The CDR3 coding sequence is TGTGCCACCAGCAGAGATTTGGGCGCCGGGACTAGCGGGAATGAGCAGTTCTTC. Looking up the rest from reference TRBV15 and TRBJ2-1 gives the full variable domain: DAMVIQNPRYQVTQFGKPVTLSCSQTLNHNVMYWYQQKSSQAPKLLFHYYDKDFNNEADTPDNFQSRRPNTSFCFLDIRSPGLGDTAMYLCATSRDLGAGTSGNEQFFGPGTRLTVL.

This clonotype was found a few times. The chain combines TRBV20-1 with TRBJ1-5; 11 nucleotides line up with TRBD1. Germline lookup yields CDR1 DFQATT and CDR2 SNEGSKA (reference sequence). The length of the CDR3 is 16 residues. The junction had 10 bases not matched to a gene; V was cut back by 0 bases and J by 9 bases. CDR3 sequence: CSARDLMDRGRRPQHF. As DNA, the CDR3 is TGCAGTGCTAGAGACTTAATGGACAGGGGGCGGCGGCCCCAGCATTTT.

This clonotype occurred many times. The rearrangement links TRBV11-2 to TRBJ2-7; TRBD2 matches 13 bases. The CDR3 length is 15 residues. Unmatched junction bases numbered 5, after V lost 6 bases and J lost 3 bases. Germline CDR1 reads SGHAT; CDR2 reads FQNNGV. CDR3 region: CASSNRTSGSYEQYF. CDR3 nucleotides: TGTGCCAGCAGTAACCGGACTAGCGGGAGCTACGAGCAGTACTTC.

The sample holds many counts of this clonotype. This rearrangement joins TRBV11-2 to TRBJ1-1; D remains ambiguous. Germline V gives CDR1 SGHAT, CDR2 FQNNGV. This CDR3 contains 14 residues. Deletions cut 1 base from V and 5 bases from J, with 11 bases between. The CDR3 coding sequence is TGTGCCAGCAGCTTAGCAGGAGGATGGACTGAAGCTTTCTTT. Translation gives CASSLAGGWTEAFF.

V is TRBV19 and J is TRBJ2-2; no firm D call. Looked up from germline, CDR1 is LNHDA and CDR2 is SQIVND (reference sequence). The CDR3 length is 15 residues. The V gene lost 3 bases and the J gene lost 1 base, with 9 bases spanning the gap. The CDR3 nucleotides read TGTGCCAGTAGTATCCCGAACAGGAACACCGGGGAGCTGTTTTTT. Protein product: CASSIPNRNTGELFF.

This clonotype was seen a handful of times. The J gene is TRBJ1-1, the V gene TRBV5-1, with TRBD1 identical over 9 bases. The CDR3 spans 15 residues. J lost 1 base, V lost 6 bases, and 7 bases had no gene match. Germline CDR1 SGHRS, CDR2 YFSETQ. CDR3 region: CASKIGGQGNTEAFF. CDR3 in DNA: TGCGCCAGCAAAATTGGGGGACAGGGGAACACTGAAGCTTTCTTT.

The table lists this clonotype with a few counts. J is TRBJ2-3 and V is TRBV30; possibly TRBD2 for D (5 bases). The CDR3 contains 15 residues. Per germline, CDR1 GTSNPN and CDR2 SVGIG (reference sequence). The V gene lost 2 bases and the J gene lost 0 bases, with 12 bases spanning the gap. CDR3 residues: CAWSLTTTSTDTQYF. Here the CDR3 DNA reads TGTGCCTGGAGTTTGACTACCACTAGCACAGATACGCAGTATTTT.